This T cell receptor (beta chain) was sequenced during a study of cytomegalovirus exposure and HLA in healthy donors (dated by TCRdb to 2017 to 2019). Context from the whole study: A later analysis indicated that the roughly 120 validation repertoires were generated on the platform also employed for the 700 or so repertoires of the first cohort. The study aimed to test whether cataloging public T cell receptors could reveal signatures of past pathogen exposure. A separate validation cohort of roughly 120 different subjects was used in addition to the roughly 720-subject first cohort. To predict cytomegalovirus infection status, the study combined high-throughput TCR immunosequencing, statistical association of individual TCRs with disease status, and machine learning. Results the study describes overall, beyond this receptor: A few of the identified cytomegalovirus-associated TCR beta chains were confirmed in vitro to be specific for cytomegalovirus antigens. Most TCR sequences were observed very rarely across donors, whereas some public TCRs were present in many individuals. The validation cohort had no HLA typing available for a later analysis, so co-occurrence within that cohort was assessed over all 120 or so repertoires. The study listed 150 to 200 TCR beta chains as associated with cytomegalovirus. Cytomegalovirus status was reported to be diagnosed by the classifier with high specificity and sensitivity in both the original and validation cohorts. Of the cluster scores, approximately 94% were above 0 in a later analysis, which found that TCRs clustered in the first cohort also tended to co-occur in the 120 validation repertoires. The authors suggested that the approach could potentially be generalized to other disease states and immunological phenotypes.

The germline V gene (reference sequence) yields SGHNT for CDR1 and YYREEE for CDR2. The CDR3 spans 14 residues, from the cysteine through the phenylalanine. Here the CDR3 DNA is all that survives: 42 bases in frame from base 1. The trim is 5 bases for V and 6 bases for J, with a gap of 17 bases between the germline ends. In the case of this clone: Its antigen target is currently unknown. It has no much larger one-base neighbor in the sample; base qualities were not kept.

Donors formed part of the validation cohort, which comprised over a hundred subjects and was distinct from the first cohort of fewer than 750 subjects. Library generation was performed with the immunoSEQ multiplex PCR assay. As for the authors' bioinformatics: A statistical classification framework was built to diagnose cytomegalovirus status from the catalog of TCR beta chain sequences. TCRdb re-hosts the immuneACCESS table, in-frame sequences only. Its copies lack some clones; in the studies checked, an unresolved V gene accounts for under half of them, and the cause for the rest is not known. The DNA gave D and trimming, while V, J and clone size come from that table. This sample is represented by some 170,000 clones; roughly 86% of them were singletons. Approximately 2.6% of the sample belongs to the ten largest clones.

The sequence joins TRBV5-4 to TRBJ1-1; the D region possibly corresponds to TRBD1 (5 bases align). The receptor comes from a man aged 18-30 years in good health and CMV-seropositive. Material for sequencing was PBMCs. The nucleotides read TGTGCCAGCAGGGCGGGGGGGAGAGCCGCTGAAGCTTTCTTT. It translates as CASRAGGRAAEAFF.